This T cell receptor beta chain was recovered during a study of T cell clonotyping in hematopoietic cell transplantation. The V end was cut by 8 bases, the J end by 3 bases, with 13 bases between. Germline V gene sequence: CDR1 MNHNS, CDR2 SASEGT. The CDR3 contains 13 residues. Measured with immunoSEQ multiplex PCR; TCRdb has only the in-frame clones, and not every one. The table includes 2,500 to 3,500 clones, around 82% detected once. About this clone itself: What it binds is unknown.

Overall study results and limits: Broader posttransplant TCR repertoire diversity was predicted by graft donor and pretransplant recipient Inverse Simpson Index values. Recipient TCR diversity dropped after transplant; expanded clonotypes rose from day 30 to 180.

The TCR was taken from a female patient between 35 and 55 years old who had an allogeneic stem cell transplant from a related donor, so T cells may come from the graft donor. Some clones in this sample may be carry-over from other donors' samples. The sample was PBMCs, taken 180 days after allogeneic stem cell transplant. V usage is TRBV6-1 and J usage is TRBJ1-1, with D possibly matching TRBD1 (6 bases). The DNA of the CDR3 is TGTGCCAGCGGACAGACTCTAGACACTGAAGCTTTCTTT. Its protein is CASGQTLDTEAFF.